The 21 T cell receptor beta chains in this list originate from one sample, sequenced in a study of molecular identifiers for immune sequencing clone quantification (dated by TCRdb to about 2018). The method was PCR. The sequencer listed for this sample is NextSeq 500. Through fastp at Q25 and MiXCR, TCRdb rebuilt clones from the public reads, retaining in-frame beta chains. One record per CDR3 amino acid sequence lists the most common genes and DNA. This sample gives around 480,000 distinct CDR3 sequences in total; around 25% of them show up just once. The leading ten clones occupy over 0.6% of the sample. Material for sequencing was naive CD8+ T cells from blood, with Jurkat cell RNA spiked in. The sample's cell subset or site label is to be understood as: FACS-sorted CD8+CD4-CCR7+CD45RA+ naive T cells. These receptors were taken from a human donor in good health. Some libraries in this study had Jurkat cell RNA spiked in.

V gene TRBV12-5 combines with J gene TRBJ1-6; D perhaps matches TRBD1 (5 bases). This CDR3 is 14 amino acids long. Trimming stripped 1 base from V and 8 bases from J, with 9 bases between. The germline CDR1 and CDR2 sequences are LGHNT and FRNRAP. Written as DNA, the CDR3 is TGTGCTAGTGGTTTGGGGGACGGTCATTCACCCCTCCACTTT. Residues: CASGLGDGHSPLHF.

Concerning this clonotype itself: This sequence may be a read error, since a much larger clone differs from it by one base. The CDR3: CASSFRQNRNEKLLF. DNA of the CDR3: TGTGCCAGCAGTTTTAGACAGAATAGGAATGAAAAACTGCTTTTT. V gene TRBV12-3 or TRBV12-4 combines with J gene TRBJ1-4, with D perhaps TRBD1 (5 bases). This CDR3 contains 15 residues.

The rearrangement links TRBV4-3 to TRBJ1-2, with TRBD1 identical over 7 bases. Germline loops: CDR1 LGHNA, CDR2 YSLEER. The CDR3 runs 15 residues. Unmatched junction bases numbered 6, after V lost 4 bases and J lost 1 base. The CDR3 bases are TGCGCCAGCAGCCGAGAGACAGGGTATAACTATGGCTACACCTTC. Encoded protein: CASSRETGYNYGYTF.

This clonotype was detected only a few times. V usage is TRBV6-2 or TRBV6-3 and J usage is TRBJ2-7, with D possibly matching TRBD1 (6 bases). From germline, CDR1 is MNHEY and CDR2 SVGEGT. Trimming pared 3 bases from V and 7 bases from J, leaving 16 bases between. The CDR3 length is 14 residues. The CDR3: CASSYPSRGREQYF. The CDR3 DNA sequence: TGTGCCAGCAGTTATCCCTCCAGGGGCCGGGAGCAGTACTTC.

This clonotype was recorded a few times. The rearrangement uses TRBV19 and TRBJ2-4, with TRBD1 matching 7 bases. V shed 6 bases and J 2 bases; nucleotides not matched to a gene: 7. Looked up from germline, CDR1 is LNHDA and CDR2 is SQIVND (reference sequence). The CDR3 is made up of 15 amino acids. The CDR3 reads CASSDLTGPKNIQYF. The CDR3 DNA is TGTGCCAGTAGCGACTTGACAGGGCCCAAAAACATTCAGTACTTC.

The gene calls are TRBV12-3 or TRBV12-4 and TRBJ2-3; possibly TRBD1 for D (5 bases). The CDR3 length is 15 residues. V shed 3 bases and J shed 1 base, with 11 bases lying between them. For the CDR3, the DNA is TGTGCCAGCAGTTTTACGAAGGGGCGCACAGATACGCAGTATTTT. It is translated as CASSFTKGRTDTQYF.

The chain has TRBV30 and TRBJ2-7; D uncertain. Germline CDR1 is GTSNPN and CDR2 is SVGIG (reference sequence). The V gene lost 2 bases and the J gene lost 2 bases, with 4 bases spanning the gap. This CDR3 region has 11 residues. This CDR3 reads CAWSPAYEQYF. The CDR3, as DNA: TGTGCCTGGAGTCCCGCCTACGAGCAGTACTTC.

This clonotype was found many times. The chain carries TRBV6-2 or TRBV6-3 and TRBJ1-5; D remains unclear. The germline gives CDR1 MNHEY, CDR2 SVGEGT. The CDR3 totals 16 residues. V lost 4 bases, J lost 0 bases, and 13 bases lay in between. The CDR3 DNA reads as TGTGCCAGCAGTTTTTGGGAGGACTATAGCAATCAGCCCCAGCATTTT. Translated: CASSFWEDYSNQPQHF.

The chain has TRBV5-1 and TRBJ1-3; tentative D call: TRBD1 (5 bases). This CDR3 contains 16 residues. CDR1 and CDR2 (germline): SGHRS, YFSETQ. The V end lost 0 bases, the J end lost 4 bases, and 14 bases lay between the germline ends. CDR3 sequence: CASSLDLTGAGNTIYF. Here the CDR3 DNA reads TGCGCCAGCAGCTTGGACCTTACAGGTGCCGGAAACACCATATATTTT.

This clonotype was counted ten times or more. This chain links TRBV20-1 with TRBJ2-7; D gene unclear. The germline V gene has CDR1 DFQATT and CDR2 SNEGSKA (reference sequence). V lost 4 bases and J 3 bases, leaving 13 bases between the germline ends. The CDR3 spans 13 residues. CDR3 nucleotides: TGCAGTGCTACCTGGACGGAAGACTACGAGCAGTACTTC. This translates into CSATWTEDYEQYF.

This chain uses TRBV20-1 with TRBJ2-7, with 9 bases fitting TRBD1. V was pared by 7 bases and J by 5 bases, with 12 bases of the junction left unmatched. In germline, CDR1 is DFQATT, CDR2 SNEGSKA (reference sequence). The CDR3 spans 14 residues. CDR3 amino acids: CSVSPGQGWNEQYF. The CDR3 DNA is TGCAGTGTATCTCCGGGACAGGGCTGGAACGAGCAGTACTTC.

The V gene is TRBV7-9, the J gene TRBJ2-3, with D perhaps matching TRBD2 (6 bases). The CDR3 is 14 amino acids. The V and J ends lost 5 bases and 3 bases respectively, with 12 bases between them. CDR1 is SEHNR, CDR2 FQNEAQ, per germline (reference sequence). The CDR3 DNA follows: TGTGCCAGCAGCCGCTGGGGGGAGACAGATACGCAGTATTTT. Encoded protein: CASSRWGETDTQYF.

This clonotype was seen ten or more times. CDR3 nucleotide sequence: TGTGCCAGCAGCGGAGGGAGGATCGACACAGATACGCAGTATTTT. As protein: CASSGGRIDTDTQYF. V gene TRBV7-9 combines with J gene TRBJ2-3, with D possibly being TRBD2 (6 bases). From germline, CDR1 is SEHNR and CDR2 FQNEAQ (reference sequence). The germline V and J ends were trimmed by 5 bases and 2 bases, with 14 bases remaining between them. There are 15 residues in the CDR3. Supplemented by reference TRBV7-9 and TRBJ2-3, the full variable domain reads DTGVSQNPRHKITKRGQNVTFRCDPISEHNRLYWYRQTLGQGPEFLTYFQNEAQLEKSRLLSDRFSAERPKGSFSTLEIQRTEQGDSAMYLCASSGGRIDTDTQYFGPGTRLTVL.

This clonotype was detected a few times. The genes are TRBV20-1 and TRBJ2-1, with 9 bases fitting TRBD2. V trimming: 0 bases; J trimming: 2 bases; junction bases outside the gene matches: 2. The CDR3 spans 15 residues. The germline V gene has CDR1 DFQATT and CDR2 SNEGSKA (reference sequence). CDR3 DNA: TGCAGTGCTAGAGAAGGACTAGCGACCTACAATGAGCAGTTCTTC. Amino acids: CSAREGLATYNEQFF.

This clonotype was seen a handful of times. The chain carries TRBV4-3 and TRBJ2-1, with D perhaps assigned TRBD1 or TRBD2 (6 bases each). Germline CDR1 LGHNA, CDR2 YSLEER. The length of the CDR3 is 18 residues. V lost 0 bases to trimming and J lost 0 bases, with 15 bases between them. This CDR3 reads CASSQDRGGKSSYNEQFF. CDR3 nucleotide sequence: TGCGCCAGCAGCCAAGACAGGGGCGGGAAAAGCTCCTACAATGAGCAGTTCTTC.

This clonotype was counted ten times or more. The V gene is TRBV4-1, the J gene TRBJ1-2, with D maybe TRBD1 (5 bases). Trimming cost V 0 bases and J 6 bases, with 14 bases left between them. Germline V gene lookup returns CDR1 MGHRA and CDR2 YSYEKL. The CDR3 totals 15 residues. CDR3 bases: TGCGCCAGCAGCCAAGATGGCAGGGCGGGAGATGGCTACACCTTC. This gives the protein CASSQDGRAGDGYTF.

This clonotype was counted between two and nine times. One junction end does not reproduce the germline sequence, and a read error may be involved. The rearrangement uses TRBV7-2 and TRBJ1-1; D is unresolved. Germline values: CDR1 SGHTA, CDR2 FQGNSA. The CDR3 totals 14 residues. The CDR3 loop is CVSSLVPENTEAFF. In DNA, the CDR3 is TGTGTCAGCAGCTTAGTTCCCGAGAACACTGAAGCTTTCTTT.

This clonotype was detected ten times or more. This rearrangement joins TRBV29-1 to TRBJ2-7, with a possible D match to TRBD2 (6 bases). Germline V CDR1 and CDR2: SQVTM, ANQGSEA. The CDR3 is made up of 13 amino acids. Deletions cut 4 bases from V and 0 bases from J, with 10 bases between. CDR3 sequence reads: CSVVRGDSYEQYF. CDR3 DNA sequence: TGCAGCGTTGTGCGGGGAGACTCCTACGAGCAGTACTTC.

The chain uses TRBV7-9 and TRBJ1-2; D not resolved. The germline CDR1 and CDR2 sequences are SEHNR and FQNEAQ (reference sequence). The V gene lost 1 base and the J gene lost 7 bases, with 13 bases spanning the gap. The CDR3 contains 14 residues. The CDR3 sequence is CASSLGPLQSGYTF. The DNA of the CDR3 is TGTGCCAGCAGCTTAGGCCCCCTCCAGAGTGGCTACACCTTC.

The chain employs TRBV7-9 and TRBJ2-2; no definite D call. The CDR3 extends over 11 amino acids. The V end was cut by 6 bases, the J end by 7 bases, with 6 bases between. Germline V lookup: CDR1 SEHNR, CDR2 FQNEAQ (reference sequence). The CDR3: CASRGYGELFF. CDR3 nucleotides: TGTGCCAGCAGGGGATACGGGGAGCTGTTTTTT.

In this sample, this clonotype turned up many times. The V gene is TRBV5-6, the J gene TRBJ1-3; possibly TRBD1 for D (5 bases). Germline loops: CDR1 SGHDT, CDR2 YYEEEE. V was shortened by 4 bases and J by 0 bases, with 11 bases between the two germline ends. This CDR3 is built from 15 residues. CDR3 amino acids: CASSLEGTSGNTIYF. CDR3 in DNA: TGTGCCAGCAGCCTTGAGGGGACCTCTGGAAACACCATATATTTT.